These T cell receptor beta chains were read from a single sample in a study of early T cells in non-severe SARS-CoV-2 infection. MiXCR, run by TCRdb on the 5' RACE reads, gives a single entry per CDR3 protein. The table has about 80,000 distinct CDR3 sequences, 11% to 15% seen once. What was sequenced was whole blood. The receptor set was obtained from an adult who was a healthcare worker with PCR-confirmed SARS-CoV-2 infection or an uninfected control (not recorded which). Both conserved end residues are part of each CDR3. D genes are given only for firm matches. For some rows the clone size is stated as once, few or many, or as a class when expanded; others skip it.

size,D,length,J,V,CDR3,DNA
few,NA,13,TRBJ1-1,TRBV6-1,CASSIERNTEAFF,TGTGCCAGCAGTATAGAAAGGAACACTGAAGCTTTCTTT
NA,NA,14,TRBJ2-7,TRBV18,CASSSLGVSYEQYF,TGTGCCAGCTCATCCTTGGGGGTGTCCTACGAGCAGTACTTC
few,NA,15,TRBJ2-1,TRBV6-5,CASSLRGAFYNEQFF,TGTGCCAGCAGTCTAAGGGGCGCCTTCTACAATGAGCAGTTCTTC
few,NA,14,TRBJ2-3,TRBV29-1,CSVDFGLSTDTQYF,TGCAGCGTTGATTTTGGTCTAAGCACAGATACGCAGTATTTT
few,NA,16,TRBJ1-2,TRBV18,CASSPNDRHSNYGYTF,TGTGCCAGCTCACCAAACGACAGGCACTCAAACTATGGCTACACCTTC
NA,TRBD2,17,TRBJ2-1,TRBV7-2,CASSLGTSGGGMNEQFF,TGTGCCAGCAGCCTCGGGACTAGCGGGGGGGGAATGAATGAGCAGTTCTTC
NA,NA,15,TRBJ2-3,TRBV4-3,CASSQVAVGTDTQYF,TGCGCCAGCAGCCAAGTGGCGGTTGGCACAGATACGCAGTATTTT
many,NA,19,TRBJ2-7,TRBV5-8,CASSSLGRGTPEPPYEQYF,TGTGCCAGCAGCTCCTTGGGGCGCGGGACGCCAGAACCCCCCTACGAGCAGTACTTC
few,NA,13,TRBJ2-5,TRBV29-1,CSVEWGRGETQYF,TGCAGCGTTGAATGGGGGCGGGGAGAGACCCAGTACTTC
few,TRBD2,13,TRBJ2-5,TRBV7-7,CASSDRLAEDQYF,TGTGCCAGCAGCGACAGACTAGCGGAAGACCAGTACTTC
few,NA,12,TRBJ2-7,TRBV28,CASSQGSREQYF,TGTGCCAGCAGTCAAGGGTCTCGGGAGCAGTACTTC
NA,NA,11,TRBJ1-4,TRBV19,CAGSDNEKLFF,TGTGCCGGATCAGACAATGAAAAACTGTTTTTT
NA,NA,15,TRBJ2-7,TRBV12-3/TRBV12-4,CASSLGGGQFDEQYF,TGTGCCAGCAGTCTCGGTGGGGGGCAATTCGACGAGCAGTACTTC
once,TRBD1,15,TRBJ2-5,TRBV6-5,CASSYSTGGAETQYF,TGTGCCAGCAGTTACTCGACAGGGGGCGCGGAGACCCAGTACTTC
NA,TRBD1,20,TRBJ2-6,TRBV28,CASSLVIGGQGLSGANVLTF,TGTGCCAGCAGTTTAGTTATAGGGGGACAGGGCCTTTCTGGGGCCAACGTCCTGACTTTC
NA,NA,13,TRBJ2-7,TRBV18,CASSPGYDYEQYF,TGTGCCAGCTCACCGGGCTATGACTACGAGCAGTACTTC
NA,TRBD1,13,TRBJ1-2,TRBV29-1,CSARDRGLYGYTF,TGCAGCGCCCGGGACAGGGGACTATATGGCTACACCTTC
few,TRBD1,17,TRBJ2-3,TRBV18,CASSPIPRTGTKDTQYF,TGTGCCAGCTCACCAATCCCCCGGACAGGGACAAAAGATACGCAGTATTTT
few,TRBD2,18,TRBJ2-3,TRBV20-1,CSALGGASGDLNTDTQYF,TGCAGTGCACTGGGTGGGGCTAGCGGGGATTTGAACACAGATACGCAGTATTTT
many,NA,12,TRBJ2-1,TRBV12-3/TRBV12-4,CASTYARNEQFF,TGTGCCAGCACCTACGCGAGGAATGAGCAGTTCTTC
many,TRBD1,18,TRBJ1-1,TRBV7-9,CASSLLLIRGRGNTEAFF,TGTGCCAGCAGCTTACTATTAATCAGGGGGCGCGGGAACACTGAAGCTTTCTTT
NA,NA,15,TRBJ2-2,TRBV7-9,CASSPPAGSTGELFF,TGTGCCAGCAGCCCCCCTGCAGGGAGCACCGGGGAGCTGTTTTTT
few,TRBD1,13,TRBJ2-4,TRBV7-2,CASSTDRVNIQYF,TGTGCCAGCAGCACGGACAGGGTTAACATTCAGTACTTC
few,TRBD1,13,TRBJ2-1,TRBV7-3,CASSLDRGDEQFF,TGTGCCAGCAGCTTGGACAGGGGGGATGAGCAGTTCTTC
NA,NA,15,TRBJ2-3,TRBV12-3/TRBV12-4,CASSLGLLSTDTQYF,TGTGCCAGCAGTTTAGGACTGCTAAGCACAGATACGCAGTATTTT
few,TRBD1,14,TRBJ2-2,TRBV5-4,CASSLQGYTGELFF,TGTGCCAGCAGCTTACAGGGGTACACCGGGGAGCTGTTTTTT
many,NA,14,TRBJ2-5,TRBV2,CASYPWGAQETQYF,TGTGCCAGCTACCCGTGGGGGGCCCAAGAGACCCAGTACTTC
NA,NA,14,TRBJ1-4,TRBV3-1,CASSHRTTNEKLFF,TGTGCCAGCAGCCACAGGACAACTAATGAAAAACTGTTTTTT
few,NA,15,TRBJ1-4,TRBV11-2,CASSFNSAKGEKLFF,TGTGCCAGCAGCTTCAACTCCGCAAAGGGTGAAAAACTGTTTTTT
many,TRBD1,14,TRBJ2-5,TRBV5-1,CASSFGTVQETQYF,TGCGCCAGCAGCTTCGGGACAGTGCAAGAGACCCAGTACTTC
few,NA,15,TRBJ2-7,TRBV2,CASLPWGVSAYEQYF,TGTGCCAGCCTCCCGTGGGGGGTAAGTGCCTACGAGCAGTACTTC
many,NA,14,TRBJ2-3,TRBV7-3,CASNGGDFTDTQYF,TGTGCCAGCAACGGGGGAGATTTCACAGATACGCAGTATTTT
NA,TRBD1,15,TRBJ1-6,TRBV7-9,CASSFWDRDNSPIHF,TGTGCCAGCAGCTTCTGGGACAGGGATAATTCACCCATCCACTTT
few,NA,14,TRBJ2-2,TRBV11-2,CASSNTGDTGELFF,TGTGCCAGCAGCAACACAGGTGACACCGGGGAGCTGTTTTTT
few,NA,16,TRBJ1-1,TRBV13,CASSLRGTVMNTEAFF,TGTGCCAGCAGCTTAAGGGGAACAGTTATGAACACTGAAGCTTTCTTT
many,NA,15,TRBJ2-3,TRBV7-2,CASSLAAGPPDTQYF,TGTGCCAGCAGCTTAGCGGCAGGACCTCCAGATACGCAGTATTTT
many,TRBD1,15,TRBJ1-2,TRBV6-1,CASSETGQPPYGYTF,TGTGCCAGCAGTGAAACGGGACAGCCGCCCTATGGCTACACCTTC
few,TRBD1,13,TRBJ2-7,TRBV20-1,CSARPGQGQEQYF,TGCAGTGCTAGACCGGGACAGGGTCAAGAGCAGTACTTC
NA,NA,14,TRBJ2-3,TRBV7-2,CASSLRWGTDTQYF,TGTGCCAGCAGCTTGAGGTGGGGCACAGATACGCAGTATTTT
few,NA,16,TRBJ1-4,TRBV11-2,CASSSAHGTPYEKLFF,TGTGCCAGCAGCTCAGCGCATGGGACACCCTATGAAAAACTGTTTTTT
NA,NA,12,TRBJ1-5,TRBV29-1,CSVRQGNQPQHF,TGCAGCGTTCGCCAGGGGAATCAGCCCCAGCATTTT
few,NA,14,TRBJ1-2,TRBV6-5,CASIQSGGGDGYTF,TGTGCCAGCATCCAAAGCGGGGGAGGGGATGGCTACACCTTC
many,TRBD2,17,TRBJ2-7,TRBV6-2/TRBV6-3,CASSYYPGLAVSYEQYF,TGTGCCAGCAGTTACTACCCGGGACTAGCGGTCTCCTACGAGCAGTACTTC
NA,TRBD2,16,TRBJ2-5,TRBV11-3,CASSLGTSGSQETQYF,TGTGCCAGCAGCCTGGGGACTAGCGGCTCCCAAGAGACCCAGTACTTC
NA,NA,11,TRBJ1-2,TRBV29-1,CSVVAGHGYTF,TGCAGCGTTGTGGCCGGCCATGGCTACACCTTC
once,NA,14,TRBJ1-1,TRBV5-5,CASSLGGRVTEAFF,TGTGCCAGCAGCTTAGGAGGGCGCGTCACTGAAGCTTTCTTT
few,TRBD1,14,TRBJ2-5,TRBV2,CASRLNRGLETQYF,TGTGCCAGCAGACTCAACAGGGGGCTAGAGACCCAGTACTTC
NA,NA,16,TRBJ1-6,TRBV12-5,CASGQGRMVDDSPLHF,TGTGCTAGTGGCCAGGGCAGGATGGTCGACGATTCACCCCTCCACTTT
NA,NA,13,TRBJ1-3,TRBV11-2,CASSLGVGNTIYF,TGTGCCAGCAGCTTAGGGGTCGGAAACACCATATATTTT
many,TRBD1,17,TRBJ1-2,TRBV6-5,CASSYERTGGVMKGYTF,TGTGCCAGCAGTTACGAGAGGACAGGGGGCGTAATGAAAGGCTACACCTTC
many,NA,16,TRBJ1-6,TRBV19,CASSYDRSSYNSPLHF,TGTGCCAGTAGTTACGACAGGAGCTCCTATAATTCACCCCTCCACTTT
NA,NA,14,TRBJ2-5,TRBV20-1,CSARDGEPQETQYF,TGCAGTGCGAGGGATGGGGAACCTCAAGAGACCCAGTACTTC
few,NA,11,TRBJ2-5,TRBV29-1,CSVGSQETQYF,TGCAGCGTCGGAAGCCAAGAGACCCAGTACTTC
NA,NA,15,TRBJ2-5,TRBV7-3,CASSLAGRGSETQYF,TGTGCCAGCAGCTTAGCGGGCAGGGGATCAGAGACCCAGTACTTC